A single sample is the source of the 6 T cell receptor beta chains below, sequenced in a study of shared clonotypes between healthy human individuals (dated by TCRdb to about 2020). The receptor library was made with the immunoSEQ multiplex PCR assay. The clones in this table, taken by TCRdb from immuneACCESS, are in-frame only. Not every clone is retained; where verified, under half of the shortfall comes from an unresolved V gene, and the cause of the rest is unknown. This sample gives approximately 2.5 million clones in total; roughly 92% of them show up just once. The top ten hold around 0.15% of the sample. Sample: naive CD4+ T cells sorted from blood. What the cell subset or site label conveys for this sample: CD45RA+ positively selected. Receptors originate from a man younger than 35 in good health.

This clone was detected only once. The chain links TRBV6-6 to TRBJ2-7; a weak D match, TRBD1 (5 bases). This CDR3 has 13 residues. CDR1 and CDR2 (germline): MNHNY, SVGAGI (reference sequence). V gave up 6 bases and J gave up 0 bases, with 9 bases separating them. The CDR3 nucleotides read TGTGCCAGCAGCAGGGCATCCTCCTACGAGCAGTACTTC. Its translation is CASSRASSYEQYF.

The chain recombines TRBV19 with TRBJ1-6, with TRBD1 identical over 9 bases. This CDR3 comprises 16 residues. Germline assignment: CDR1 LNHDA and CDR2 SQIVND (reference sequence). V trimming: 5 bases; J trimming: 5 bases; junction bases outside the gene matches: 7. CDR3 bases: TGTGCCAGTAGTCCCGCCGGGACAGGGAATAATTCACCCCTCCACTTT. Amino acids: CASSPAGTGNNSPLHF.

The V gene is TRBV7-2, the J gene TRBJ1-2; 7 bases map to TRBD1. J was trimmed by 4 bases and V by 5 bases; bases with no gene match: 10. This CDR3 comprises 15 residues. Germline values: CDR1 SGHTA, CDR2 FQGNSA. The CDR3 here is CASSPEQGPLYGYTF. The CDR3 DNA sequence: TGTGCCAGCAGCCCGGAACAGGGGCCCCTCTATGGCTACACCTTC.

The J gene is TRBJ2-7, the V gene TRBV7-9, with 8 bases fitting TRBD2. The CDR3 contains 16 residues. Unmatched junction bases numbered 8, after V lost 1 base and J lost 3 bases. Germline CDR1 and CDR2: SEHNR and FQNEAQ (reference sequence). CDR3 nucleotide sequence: TGTGCCAGCAGCTTAGGGGCGACTAGCGCGAACTACGAGCAGTACTTC. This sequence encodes CASSLGATSANYEQYF. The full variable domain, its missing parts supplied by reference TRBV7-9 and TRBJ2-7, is DTGVSQNPRHKITKRGQNVTFRCDPISEHNRLYWYRQTLGQGPEFLTYFQNEAQLEKSRLLSDRFSAERPKGSFSTLEIQRTEQGDSAMYLCASSLGATSANYEQYFGPGTRLTVT.

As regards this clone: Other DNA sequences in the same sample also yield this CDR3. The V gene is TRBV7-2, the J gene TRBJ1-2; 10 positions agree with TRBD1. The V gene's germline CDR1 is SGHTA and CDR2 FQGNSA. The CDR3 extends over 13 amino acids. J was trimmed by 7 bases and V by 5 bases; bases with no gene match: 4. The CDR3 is CASSPGQGGGYTF. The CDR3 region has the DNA TGTGCCAGCAGCCCCGGACAGGGGGGTGGCTACACCTTC.

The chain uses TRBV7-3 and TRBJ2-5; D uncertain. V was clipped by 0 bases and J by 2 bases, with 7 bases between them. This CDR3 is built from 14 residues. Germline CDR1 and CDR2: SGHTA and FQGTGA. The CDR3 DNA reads TGTGCCAGCAGCTTAACCCTGCAGCAAGAGACCCAGTACTTC. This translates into CASSLTLQQETQYF.